These 9 T cell receptor beta chains originate from one sample sequenced in a study of lymphopenia after photon versus proton radiotherapy. Measured with immunoSEQ multiplex PCR; TCRdb has only the in-frame clones, and not every one. The sample yields more than 15,000 clones, around four fifths seen once. Sequencing used peripheral blood, obtained from a patient treated with photon-based radiotherapy. The receptors were sampled from a woman between 50 and 59 years old with pancreatic cancer.

This clone was observed a single time. This sequence joins TRBV7-5 and TRBJ2-1; the D call in the table, TRBD2, was not verified against the DNA. TRBV7-5 constitutes a pseudogene. CDR3 length: 15 amino acids. CDR3 coding DNA: TGTGCCAGAAGCATTAGCGAGAGCTCCTACAATGAGCAGTTCTTC. Protein product: CARSISESSYNEQFF.

The chain links TRBV19 to TRBJ2-7; 9 bases fit TRBD2. CDR1 and CDR2 from the germline V gene are LNHDA and SQIVND (reference sequence). CDR3 size: 16 residues. Losses at the gene ends were 3 bases for V and 5 bases for J; bases not matched to a gene: 11. The CDR3 loop reads CASSISRASGNHEQYF. In DNA form, the CDR3 reads TGTGCCAGTAGTATTTCCCGCGCTAGCGGGAACCACGAGCAGTACTTC.

The chain combines TRBV5-8 with TRBJ2-1; 7 bases fit TRBD1. CDR1 is SGHTS, CDR2 YDEGEE, per germline. CDR3 length: 13 residues. After removal of 2 bases from V and 13 bases from J, the junction contained 9 bases not matched to a gene. The CDR3 region has the DNA TGTGCCAGCAGCTTTCGGACCCGGGACAGTCAGTTCTTC. Translating it yields CASSFRTRDSQFF.

The rearrangement joins TRBV5-6 to TRBJ1-1; D is ambiguous. The CDR3 length is 16 residues. The germline V and J ends were trimmed by 2 bases and 0 bases, with 14 bases remaining between them. The germline gives CDR1 SGHDT, CDR2 YYEEEE. The CDR3 coding sequence is TGTGCCAGCAGCTTCTATCATGACCTTATGAACACTGAAGCTTTCTTT. Its protein is CASSFYHDLMNTEAFF.

This rearrangement joins TRBV19 to TRBJ2-2; no clear D. CDR3 length: 15 residues. The germline gives CDR1 LNHDA, CDR2 SQIVND (reference sequence). Trimming took 5 bases from V and 0 from J, leaving 10 bases between them. The CDR3 is CASSHRTANTGELFF. The CDR3 DNA is TGTGCCAGTAGTCATCGGACGGCGAACACCGGGGAGCTGTTTTTT.

Comment on this clone: Additional DNA sequences in this sample encode the identical CDR3. The chain joins TRBV4-3 to TRBJ2-1; 8 positions agree with TRBD1. The ends lost 1 base at V and 4 bases at J; junction bases unmatched: 3. The CDR3 runs 15 residues. The germline V gene has CDR1 LGHNA and CDR2 YSLEER. The CDR3 nucleotides are TGCGCCAGCAGCCAAGGACAGGGGATTTACAATGAGCAGTTCTTC. It specifies CASSQGQGIYNEQFF.

The chain carries TRBV28 and TRBJ1-5; 10 nucleotides line up with TRBD1. V shed 3 bases and J 7 bases; nucleotides not matched to a gene: 6. Germline assignment: CDR1 MDHEN and CDR2 SYDVKM. The CDR3 contains 15 residues. This CDR3 reads CASSFPGTGVQPQHF. DNA for the CDR3: TGTGCCAGCAGTTTCCCCGGGACAGGGGTCCAGCCCCAGCATTTT. The variable domain in full, completed from reference TRBV28 and TRBJ1-5, reads DVKVTQSSRYLVKRTGEKVFLECVQDMDHENMFWYRQDPGLGLRLIYFSYDVKMKEKGDIPEGYSVSREKKERFSLILESASTNQTSMYLCASSFPGTGVQPQHFGDGTRLSIL.

The chain joins TRBV10-3 to TRBJ1-1, with 9 bases matching TRBD1. The V gene's germline CDR1 is ENHRY and CDR2 SYGVKD. The CDR3 has 16 residues. V lost 2 bases, J lost 1 base, and 5 bases stayed unmatched. CDR3 DNA sequence: TGTGCCATCAGTGAGCGCTCGGGACAGGGGAACACTGAAGCTTTCTTT. As protein: CAISERSGQGNTEAFF.

V is TRBV11-2 and J is TRBJ2-5, with TRBD2 matching 12 bases. Losses at the gene ends were 5 bases for V and 5 bases for J; bases not matched to a gene: 18. Germline V CDR1 and CDR2: SGHAT, FQNNGV. This CDR3 has 19 residues. DNA for the CDR3: TGTGCCAGCAGCACATTGCTAGCGGGAGGGCCCCTTGGAGCGGAGACCCAGTACTTC. It is translated as CASSTLLAGGPLGAETQYF.